These 16 T cell receptor beta chains were sequenced from one sample in a study of human T cells and chemical hapten exposure. The time point is: pre-sensitization, week 0. Treatment: therapeutic diphenylcyclopropenone sensitization with weekly scalp DPC. Via MiXCR, TCRdb re-called the RACE reads, giving one row per CDR3 protein. The table includes around 380,000 distinct CDR3 sequences, about 5.4% detected once. This specimen consisted of whole blood, obtained in connection with sensitization to the hapten diphenylcyclopropenone (DPC). The receptors here all came from a woman aged 18 to 35 with alopecia areata. Some clones in this sample may be carry-over from other donors' samples.

This clonotype was seen repeatedly, ten times or more. This sequence joins TRBV6-2 or TRBV6-3 and TRBJ1-2, with TRBD1 matching 7 bases. The CDR3 extends over 14 amino acids. The germline gives CDR1 MNHEY, CDR2 SVGEGT. With V trimmed by 7 bases and J by 2 bases, 7 bases remained unmatched. The chain's CDR3 is CASTWTGNNYGYTF. In DNA form, the CDR3 reads TGTGCCAGCACCTGGACAGGTAACAACTATGGCTACACCTTC.

The sample holds many counts of this clonotype. The rearrangement joins TRBV6-2 or TRBV6-3 to TRBJ1-5; the match to TRBD1 covers 9 bases. V shed 5 bases, J shed 3 bases, and the junction held 5 bases outside the gene matches. The CDR3 has 15 amino acids. The germline gives CDR1 MNHEY, CDR2 SVGEGT. CDR3 protein: CASSGRTGVNQPQHF. The CDR3 bases are TGTGCCAGCAGTGGGCGGACAGGGGTCAATCAGCCCCAGCATTTT.

This clonotype has more than one count but fewer than ten. V usage is TRBV7-6 and J usage is TRBJ1-4; D gene uncertain. The ends were cut back, 4 bases at V and 0 bases at J, with 21 bases in the middle. The CDR3 totals 19 residues. The germline V gene encodes CDR1 SGHVS and CDR2 FNYEAQ. CDR3 nucleotide sequence: TGTGCCAGCAGCTCTATGGACGGGCACTCGGAAGCAACTAATGAAAAACTGTTTTTT. This encodes CASSSMDGHSEATNEKLFF. The full variable domain, with the rest looked up from reference TRBV7-6 and TRBJ1-4, is GAGVSQSPRYKVTKRGQDVALRCDPISGHVSLYWYRQALGQGPEFLTYFNYEAQQDKSGLPNDRFSAERPEGSISTLTIQRTEQRDSAMYRCASSSMDGHSEATNEKLFFGSGTQLSVL.

This rearrangement joins TRBV7-2 to TRBJ1-5, with 7 bases matching TRBD1. The CDR3 loop spans 14 amino acids. Germline V gene lookup returns CDR1 SGHTA and CDR2 FQGNSA. Trimming took 5 bases from V and 3 from J; bases not matched to a gene: 4. CDR3 coding DNA: TGTGCCAGCAGCCAACAGGGGAACAATCAGCCCCAGCATTTT. This translates into CASSQQGNNQPQHF.

The rearrangement joins TRBV6-2 or TRBV6-3 to TRBJ2-1, with 8 bases matching TRBD2. Germline values: CDR1 MNHEY, CDR2 SVGEGT. With V trimmed by 0 bases and J by 5 bases, 3 bases remained unmatched. The CDR3 loop spans 15 amino acids. The DNA for the CDR3 is TGTGCCAGCAGTTACTCCAGCGGGGGCAACAATGAGCAGTTCTTC. Translated: CASSYSSGGNNEQFF.

This clonotype was found many times. V usage is TRBV27 and J usage is TRBJ2-4; 7 nucleotides match TRBD1. Trimming cost V 8 bases and J 0 bases; bases outside gene matches: 7. This CDR3 region has 15 residues. Germline V gene data show CDR1 as MNHEY and CDR2 as SMNVEV (reference sequence). CDR3 bases: TGTGCCAGCTCCGACAGGGAACTAGCCAAAAACATTCAGTACTTC. It codes for CASSDRELAKNIQYF.

The V and J genes are TRBV27 and TRBJ2-7; no clear D gene. The ends were cut back, 1 base at V and 1 base at J, with 8 bases in the middle. The germline CDR1 and CDR2 sequences are MNHEY and SMNVEV (reference sequence). The CDR3 runs 14 residues. CDR3 amino acids: CASSLWPGSYEQYF. CDR3 coding DNA: TGTGCCAGCAGTTTATGGCCGGGTTCCTACGAGCAGTACTTC.

The rearrangement uses TRBV20-1 and TRBJ1-5, with D unresolved. The CDR3 totals 16 residues. The V end was cut by 1 base, the J end by 2 bases, with 15 bases between. The V gene's germline CDR1 is DFQATT and CDR2 SNEGSKA (reference sequence). CDR3 loop: CSARVGSGLGNQPQHF. The DNA for the CDR3 is TGCAGTGCTAGAGTAGGGAGCGGTTTAGGCAATCAGCCCCAGCATTTT.

This clonotype has only a few counts. V gene TRBV27 combines with J gene TRBJ2-7; 8 bases align to TRBD1. The CDR3 has 16 residues. V shed 2 bases and J 4 bases; nucleotides not matched to a gene: 10. Germline CDR1 is MNHEY and CDR2 is SMNVEV (reference sequence). CDR3 protein: CASSLKGQVSRYEQYF. The CDR3 nucleotides are TGTGCCAGCAGTTTAAAGGGACAGGTCTCTCGGTACGAGCAGTACTTC.

This chain links TRBV6-6 with TRBJ1-5, with D unresolved. CDR1 and CDR2 from the germline V gene are MNHNY and SVGAGI (reference sequence). CDR3 length equals 14 residues. The V gene lost 0 bases and the J gene lost 10 bases, with 13 bases spanning the gap. The CDR3 spells CASSYSVGRSPQHF. The CDR3 coding sequence is TGTGCCAGCAGTTACTCGGTCGGTCGCAGCCCCCAGCATTTT.

This clonotype was counted at least ten times. The chain carries TRBV15 and TRBJ2-3; the D gene is possibly TRBD1 (6 bases). Germline V gene data show CDR1 as LNHNV and CDR2 as YYDKDF (reference sequence). There are 15 residues in the CDR3. V was trimmed by 5 bases and J by 0 bases, leaving 12 bases between them. In DNA form, the CDR3 reads TGTGCCACCAGCGTAGCAACAGGGAGCACAGATACGCAGTATTTT. It specifies CATSVATGSTDTQYF. Together with reference TRBV15 and TRBJ2-3, the CDR3 gives the full variable domain: DAMVIQNPRYQVTQFGKPVTLSCSQTLNHNVMYWYQQKSSQAPKLLFHYYDKDFNNEADTPDNFQSRRPNTSFCFLDIRSPGLGDTAMYLCATSVATGSTDTQYFGPGTRLTVL.

This clonotype was detected many times. CDR3 DNA: TGTGCCAGCGCAAACTGGGGGTTCGATGAAGACACTGAAGCTTTCTTT. Translation: CASANWGFDEDTEAFF. This rearrangement joins TRBV7-6 to TRBJ1-1; D might be TRBD1 (5 bases). Germline V gene lookup returns CDR1 SGHVS and CDR2 FNYEAQ. Trimming removed 8 bases at V and 3 bases at J, with 22 bases between. The CDR3 sequence is 16 residues long.

In its sample, this clonotype was seen a few times. Written as DNA, the CDR3 is TGCGCCAGCAGCCGCGTGGGGGTTGGGGATGGCTACACCTTC. Protein sequence: CASSRVGVGDGYTF. This chain links TRBV4-3 with TRBJ1-2, with D perhaps TRBD1 (5 bases). The CDR3 contains 14 residues. Germline CDR1 and CDR2: LGHNA and YSLEER. V lost 4 bases and J 6 bases, leaving 15 bases between the germline ends.

The chain recombines TRBV2 with TRBJ1-1; 7 bases line up with TRBD1. CDR3 length: 15 amino acids. The V gene end was trimmed by 5 bases and the J gene end by 2 bases; junction bases not matched to a gene: 8. Per germline, CDR1 SNHLY and CDR2 FYNNEI. The CDR3 DNA reads as TGTGCCAGCAGTCTCCAGGGGACAGTTAACACTGAAGCTTTCTTT. It is translated as CASSLQGTVNTEAFF.

This clonotype occurred many times. The chain is built from TRBV6-2 or TRBV6-3 and TRBJ2-2; TRBD1 matches 10 bases. CDR1 is MNHEY and CDR2 is SVGEGT in the germline V gene. Trimming at V came to 7 bases and at J to 5 bases, leaving 7 bases not matched to a gene. The CDR3 loop spans 15 amino acids. The CDR3 region has the DNA TGTGCCAGCAACTTGGGGACAGGGGAGACCGGGGAGCTGTTTTTT. The encoded protein is CASNLGTGETGELFF.

There are many counts of this clonotype. J is TRBJ1-1 and V is TRBV7-9; D call uncertain. V lost 4 bases and J lost 6, with 9 bases in between. The CDR3 totals 12 residues. Germline-derived CDR1 and CDR2 are SEHNR and FQNEAQ (reference sequence). The CDR3 DNA is TGTGCCAGCAGCTCCGGGAAGGCTGAAGCTTTCTTT. Protein sequence: CASSSGKAEAFF.